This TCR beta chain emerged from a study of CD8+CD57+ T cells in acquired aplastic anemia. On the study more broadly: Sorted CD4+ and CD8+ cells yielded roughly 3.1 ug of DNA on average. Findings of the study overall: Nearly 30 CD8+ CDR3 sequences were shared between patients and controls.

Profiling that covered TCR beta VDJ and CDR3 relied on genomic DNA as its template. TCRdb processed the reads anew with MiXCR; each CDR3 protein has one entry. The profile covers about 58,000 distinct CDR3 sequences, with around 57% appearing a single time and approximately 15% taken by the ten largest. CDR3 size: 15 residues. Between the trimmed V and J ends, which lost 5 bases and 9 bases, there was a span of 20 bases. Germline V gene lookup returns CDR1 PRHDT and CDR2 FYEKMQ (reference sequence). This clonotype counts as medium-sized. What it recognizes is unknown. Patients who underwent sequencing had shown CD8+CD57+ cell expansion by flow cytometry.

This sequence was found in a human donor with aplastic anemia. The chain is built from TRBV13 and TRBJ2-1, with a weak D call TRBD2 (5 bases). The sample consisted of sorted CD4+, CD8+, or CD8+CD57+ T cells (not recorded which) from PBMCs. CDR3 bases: TGTGCCAGCAGCCATCTGAAGGTGACGGACTTTGAGCAGTTCTTC. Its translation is CASSHLKVTDFEQFF.